This T cell receptor (beta chain) was obtained from a study of human T cells and chemical hapten exposure. Study as a whole: In the sensitization step, 2% DPC was placed on approximately 2 cm by approximately 2 cm of upper inner arm skin.

This clonotype was observed at least ten times. Time point here: pre-sensitization, week 0. The sample's treatment: therapeutic diphenylcyclopropenone sensitization with weekly scalp DPC. Researchers extracted total RNA from unfractionated whole blood. J gave up 4 bases and V 6 bases, and 6 bases lay outside the gene matches. The germline V gene has CDR1 DFQATT and CDR2 SNEGSKA (reference sequence). The CDR3 is 13 residues long. Under the authors' procedure: Samples ranged from roughly 23,224 to 690,600 TCRs, with a median of around 100,000. One entry per CDR3 protein results from TCRdb running MiXCR on the RACE reads. Here the V and J calls rest on TCRdb's processing, not on the authors' analysis. The table lists over 50,000 distinct CDR3 sequences, roughly 10% of them singletons.

The V gene is TRBV20-1, the J gene TRBJ1-5, with 7 bases aligning to TRBD1. The sequenced sample was whole blood, obtained in connection with sensitization to the hapten diphenylcyclopropenone (DPC). This clonotype was obtained from a woman aged 25 to 39 with alopecia areata. Some clones in this sample may be carry-over from other donors' samples. CDR3: CSALDRWNQPQHF. CDR3 in DNA: TGCAGTGCCCTGGACAGGTGGAATCAGCCCCAGCATTTT.